This is a list of T cell receptor beta chains from one sample in a study of CD8 T cells in Susac syndrome. TCRdb called the immunoSEQ multiplex PCR reads again in MiXCR, with one record for every CDR3 protein. The table includes about 400,000 distinct CDR3 sequences, 85% to 90% detected once. Material: CD8+ T cells from PBMCs. Receptor source: a human donor with multiple sclerosis. Each CDR3 is given with its conserved first and last residue. The order of the fields is clone size, J gene, V gene, D gene, CDR3 DNA, CDR3 protein. D genes are given only for firm matches. Expanded clones are given a class, and other clones once, few, many or no size at all.

size: NA; J: TRBJ1-4; V: TRBV4-1; D: NA; DNA: TGCGCCAGCAGCCCTGCCCTGCCGGTTGAAAAACTGTTTTTT; CDR3: CASSPALPVEKLFF
size: once; J: TRBJ2-3; V: TRBV10-2; D: TRBD2; DNA: TGCGCCAGCAGTGAGGCTAGCGGGGGGGAAAGCACAGATACGCAGTATTTT; CDR3: CASSEASGGESTDTQYF
size: NA; J: TRBJ1-5; V: TRBV12-3/TRBV12-4; D: TRBD1; DNA: TGTGCCAGCAGTTACCGGGACAGGGTGAAATGGAAGAATCAGCCCCAGCATTTT; CDR3: CASSYRDRVKWKNQPQHF
size: NA; J: TRBJ2-5; V: TRBV19; D: NA; DNA: TGTGCCAGTAGTATCGGACAGCCACAAGAGACCCAGTACTTC; CDR3: CASSIGQPQETQYF
size: NA; J: TRBJ2-5; V: TRBV12-3/TRBV12-4; D: NA; DNA: TGTGCCAGCAGTTTTCGGGATTACGACAAAGAGACCCAGTACTTC; CDR3: CASSFRDYDKETQYF
size: NA; J: TRBJ2-7; V: TRBV5-1; D: TRBD2; DNA: TGCGCCAGCAGAGGGACGGGAGGACGATACGAGCAGTACTTC; CDR3: CASRGTGGRYEQYF
size: NA; J: TRBJ1-1; V: TRBV29-1; D: TRBD1; DNA: TGCAGCGTCCGGACAGGGGCCCCTGAAGCTTTCTTT; CDR3: CSVRTGAPEAFF
size: NA; J: TRBJ2-1; V: TRBV19; D: NA; DNA: TGTGCCAGTAGCGTCAACTACTACAATGAGCAGTTCTTC; CDR3: CASSVNYYNEQFF
size: NA; J: TRBJ2-5; V: TRBV5-1; D: TRBD1; DNA: TGCGCCAGCAGCCAAAAAACGACAGGGCCCATGACCCAGTACTTC; CDR3: CASSQKTTGPMTQYF
size: NA; J: TRBJ2-1; V: TRBV29-1; D: TRBD2; DNA: TGCAGCGTGGGATTAGCGGGCGGGTCTCTCGATGAGCAGTTCTTC; CDR3: CSVGLAGGSLDEQFF
size: NA; J: TRBJ2-3; V: TRBV9; D: TRBD2; DNA: TGTGCCAGCAGCGTAGGACTAGCAGCCTTTGGGGATACGCAGTATTTT; CDR3: CASSVGLAAFGDTQYF
size: NA; J: TRBJ2-1; V: TRBV4-1; D: TRBD2; DNA: TGCGCCAGCAGCCAAACCGGGACTAGACCCAATGAGCAGTTCTTC; CDR3: CASSQTGTRPNEQFF
size: NA; J: TRBJ2-5; V: TRBV5-6; D: TRBD2; DNA: TGTGCCAGCAGCTTGGGGACTAGCGGGAGGGCGGAGACCCAGTACTTC; CDR3: CASSLGTSGRAETQYF
size: NA; J: TRBJ2-3; V: TRBV7-7; D: NA; DNA: TGTGCTAGCAGCAGGTCCCTATCGGATACGCAGTATTTT; CDR3: CASSRSLSDTQYF
size: few; J: TRBJ2-2; V: TRBV6-2/TRBV6-3; D: NA; DNA: TGTGCCAGCAGTTACTCGGAAGTCGGGGAGCTGTTTTTT; CDR3: CASSYSEVGELFF
size: NA; J: TRBJ1-2; V: TRBV5-4; D: NA; DNA: TGTGCCAGCAGCAGGATCCGGGACTTCTCTGTGGGGGACGATGGCTACACCTTC; CDR3: CASSRIRDFSVGDDGYTF